This T cell receptor beta chain was obtained from a study of cytomegalovirus exposure and HLA in healthy donors. Sequencing used immunoSEQ multiplex PCR; TCRdb keeps in-frame clones, though not all of them. The table has more than 95,000 clones, roughly nine tenths seen once. The CDR3 runs 13 residues. The V gene lost 3 bases and the J gene lost 5 bases, with 7 bases spanning the gap. The V gene's germline CDR1 is SGHVS and CDR2 FQNEAQ. The source of this sequence is a man younger than 35 in good health and CMV-seropositive. The chain joins TRBV7-8 to TRBJ1-4; a weak D match, TRBD1 (5 bases). The sample consisted of PBMCs. DNA of the CDR3: TGTGCCAGCAGCTTCGGGGGGAATGAAAAACTGTTTTTT. This gives the protein CASSFGGNEKLFF.